This T cell receptor beta chain was recorded in a study of CD8 T cells in ankylosing spondylitis. Broader study findings: CD8+ disease-linked clones were present at relatively low frequencies in blood. Within ankylosing spondylitis blood, a TCR beta motif made up of eight or nine highly homologous variants appeared to be characteristic.

With regard to this clonotype: Its antigen is unidentified.

V lost 0 bases, J lost 1 base, and 11 bases lay in between. The length of the CDR3 is 16 residues. Looked up from germline, CDR1 is MRHNA and CDR2 is SNTAGT. TCRdb recomputed calls from the 5' RACE reads with MiXCR, one row per CDR3 protein. The repertoire has 230,000 or so distinct CDR3 sequences, under 30% of them found once; the top ten carry 0.5% to 0.75%. Material for sequencing was blood, either unsorted or a sorted T cell fraction (not recorded which). The sequence was collected from a male donor with ankylosing spondylitis or in good health (not recorded which). The rearrangement joins TRBV6-4 to TRBJ2-3; maybe TRBD1 (7 bases). This CDR3 reads CASSDSWRGRTDTQYF. The CDR3 nucleotides read TGTGCCAGCAGTGACTCGTGGAGGGGGCGCACAGATACGCAGTATTTT.